These 12 T cell receptor beta chains were all obtained from the same sample, sequenced in a study of chemoradiotherapy in HPV16-positive cancers. TCRdb keeps only in-frame clones here, not all; method: immunoSEQ multiplex PCR. The sample gives about 5,000 clones, around nine tenths of which show up once; roughly 30% is in the top ten. The specimen comprised blood, sampled from a patient who underwent chemoradiotherapy. Receptor source: a human donor with HPV-associated anogenital cancer.

The rearrangement uses TRBV5-1 and TRBJ2-2; D unclear. Germline CDR1 SGHRS, CDR2 YFSETQ. V was shortened by 3 bases and J by 3 bases, with 15 bases between the two germline ends. CDR3 length: 16 residues. CDR3 sequence reads: CASSSLGRRDTGELFF. In nucleotides, the CDR3 is TGCGCCAGCAGCTCCCTGGGCCGTCGGGACACCGGGGAGCTGTTTTTT.

V and J are TRBV6-6 and TRBJ2-7; no reliable D call. Between the trimmed V and J ends, which lost 5 bases and 1 base, there was a span of 15 bases. The CDR3 sequence is 15 residues long. Looked up from germline, CDR1 is MNHNY and CDR2 is SVGAGI (reference sequence). The CDR3 coding sequence is TGTGCCAGCAGTCTTGATGGGAACCCTTCCTACGAGCAGTACTTC. Translated, it gives CASSLDGNPSYEQYF.

The rearrangement links TRBV19 to TRBJ1-1; TRBD1 is a possible D gene (5 bases). V dropped 3 bases and J dropped 11 bases, with 22 bases sitting between them. Per the germline V gene, CDR1 is LNHDA and CDR2 is SQIVND (reference sequence). The CDR3 runs 15 residues. The CDR3 spells CASSIGTGTPLWAFF. CDR3 coding DNA: TGTGCCAGTAGTATTGGGACCGGGACCCCACTGTGGGCTTTCTTT.

V gene TRBV29-1 combines with J gene TRBJ2-1; D is uncertain. Germline V gene sequence: CDR1 SQVTM, CDR2 ANQGSEA. V lost 4 bases, J lost 10 bases, and 17 bases lay in between. This CDR3 has 13 amino acids. The CDR3 nucleotides read TGCAGCGTTGCTCGTGAAACTTCGACGGAGCAGTTCTTC. Amino acid sequence: CSVARETSTEQFF.

The rearrangement uses TRBV7-9 and TRBJ2-3, with 13 bases fitting TRBD2. Per germline, CDR1 SEHNR and CDR2 FQNEAQ (reference sequence). The CDR3 is made up of 15 amino acids. The V gene end was trimmed by 4 bases and the J gene end by 6 bases; junction bases not matched to a gene: 4. The CDR3 nucleotides read TGTGCCAGCAGCTGGACTAGCGGGGGAGCGGATACGCAGTATTTT. This encodes CASSWTSGGADTQYF.

The V gene is TRBV6-1, the J gene TRBJ2-7; 7 nucleotides agree with TRBD1. V gave up 2 bases and J gave up 1 base; unmatched junction bases: 5. Germline assignment: CDR1 MNHNS and CDR2 SASEGT. CDR3 length equals 15 residues. For the CDR3, the DNA is TGTGCCAGCAGTGAATGGTACAGGGGTTCCTACGAGCAGTACTTC. As protein: CASSEWYRGSYEQYF.

The rearrangement uses TRBV7-9 and TRBJ1-1; 10 nucleotides match TRBD1. CDR1 is SEHNR, CDR2 FQNEAQ, per germline (reference sequence). There are 15 residues in the CDR3. J was trimmed by 7 bases and V by 4 bases; bases with no gene match: 9. In nucleotides, the CDR3 is TGTGCCAGCAGCTATCGACCCGGGACAGGGGTTGAAGCTTTCTTT. It is translated as CASSYRPGTGVEAFF.

V usage is TRBV23-1 and J usage is TRBJ2-3; 10 bases are shared with TRBD1. TRBV23-1 is assigned to the ORF class and has an uncertain function. The CDR3 sequence is 19 residues long. Germline trimming cut 0 bases from V and 3 bases from J; bases unmatched to any gene: 12. The CDR3 reads CASSQSGQGRGDRTDTQYF. The CDR3 coding sequence is TGCGCCAGCAGTCAATCGGGACAGGGGAGGGGGGATCGGACAGATACGCAGTATTTT.

In nucleotides, the CDR3 is TGTGCCAGAGAGGCGTCTAGCGGATTAAACACCGGGGAGCTGTTTTTT. Translating gives CAREASSGLNTGELFF. The chain carries TRBV7-9 and TRBJ2-2, with 7 bases lining up with TRBD2. Germline V gene sequence: CDR1 SEHNR, CDR2 FQNEAQ (reference sequence). J was trimmed by 2 bases and V by 9 bases; bases with no gene match: 12. This CDR3 is 16 amino acids long.

This clone has only a few counts. The chain has TRBV19 and TRBJ2-5; D ambiguous. V was pared by 10 bases and J by 4 bases, with 13 bases between. The germline V gene encodes CDR1 LNHDA and CDR2 SQIVND (reference sequence). The CDR3 extends over 12 amino acids. The CDR3 is CATGPWGETQYF. CDR3 DNA sequence: TGTGCCACAGGACCCTGGGGAGAGACCCAGTACTTC.

V is TRBV5-1 and J is TRBJ2-2; D gene unclear. This CDR3 contains 14 residues. The germline V and J ends were trimmed by 1 base and 3 bases, with 7 bases remaining between them. From germline, CDR1 is SGHRS and CDR2 YFSETQ. The CDR3: CASSLSPDTGELFF. In DNA, the CDR3 is TGCGCCAGCAGCTTGAGTCCGGACACCGGGGAGCTGTTTTTT.

V gene TRBV6-5 combines with J gene TRBJ2-5; D unresolved. CDR1 and CDR2 from the germline V gene are MNHEY and SVGAGI. The CDR3 runs 14 residues. Trimming stripped 0 bases from V and 1 base from J, with 6 bases between. The CDR3 protein is CASSYSNSQETQYF. The CDR3 DNA is TGTGCCAGCAGTTACTCGAATAGCCAAGAGACCCAGTACTTC.